These 18 T cell receptor beta chains originate from one sample sequenced in a study of T cells in women clearing cervical HPV infection. Sequenced by immunoSEQ multiplex PCR; TCRdb stores in-frame clones only, minus some. This table lists 35,000 to 45,000 clones. The sample taken for sequencing was blood buffy coat. The receptor source for this set is a woman between 18 and 69 years old with a cervical HPV16 infection that either progressed to CIN3+ or cleared (not recorded which).

Of note for this clone: From the germline J gene comes the end of the CDR3, since the read stops 3 residues before it. This chain links TRBV5-1 with TRBJ1-1; D is possibly TRBD1 (5 bases). The CDR3 covers 14 residues. The V end lost 0 bases, the J end lost 0 bases, and 6 bases lay between the germline ends. Germline CDR1 and CDR2: SGHRS and YFSETQ. The CDR3 DNA, read in part, is TGCGCCAGCAGCTTGGCAGGGATGAACACTGAA. The encoded protein is CASSLAGMNTE. The whole CDR3 protein reads CASSLAGMNTEAFF. The complete variable domain, with remaining parts taken from reference TRBV5-1 and TRBJ1-1, reads KAGVTQTPRYLIKTRGQQVTLSCSPISGHRSVSWYQQTPGQGLQFLFEYFSETQRNKGNFPGRFSGRQFSNSRSEMNVSTLELGDSALYLCASSLAGMNTEAFFGQGTRLTVV.

With regard to this clone: Coverage ceases 3 residues before the CDR3 finishes, and the germline J gene fills in the end. This rearrangement joins TRBV5-1 to TRBJ1-4, with D unresolved. Germline V gene lookup returns CDR1 SGHRS and CDR2 YFSETQ. V was pared by 2 bases and J by 2 bases, with 10 bases between. The CDR3 runs to 15 residues. The part of the CDR3 DNA that was read is TGCGCCAGCAGCTTACAACCCTCCACTAATGAAAAA. Translation gives CASSLQPSTNEK. The CDR3 in full is CASSLQPSTNEKLFF.

Points on this clone: The CDR3 end is not reached by the read, which stops 3 residues before it; the germline J gene fills it in. The chain joins TRBV5-1 to TRBJ2-5; possible D gene TRBD2, 5 bases. This CDR3 is built from 15 residues. Germline V gene lookup returns CDR1 SGHRS and CDR2 YFSETQ. V was clipped by 2 bases and J by 5 bases, with 16 bases between them. The part of the CDR3 DNA that was read is TGCGCCAGCAGCTTACACACGGGGATTGGGGAGACC. It codes for CASSLHTGIGET. The CDR3 in its entirety is CASSLHTGIGETQYF.

On this clone: Sequencing ends 3 residues short of the CDR3 end; the germline J gene provides the rest. V is TRBV18 and J is TRBJ2-2; TRBD1 might be the D (6 bases). Germline V gene lookup returns CDR1 KGHSH and CDR2 LQKENI. With 8 bases removed from V and 3 bases from J, the gap between germline ends came to 16 bases. The CDR3 runs to 15 residues. CDR3 DNA, as far as it was read: TGTGCCAGCCGACTGAGGGGGACGGACACCGGGGAG. The encoded protein is CASRLRGTDTGE. The CDR3, in full, reads CASRLRGTDTGELFF.

For this clone: The read terminates 3 residues ahead of where the CDR3 ends, so the germline J gene completes it. This sequence joins TRBV30 and TRBJ1-1; the match to TRBD1 covers 8 bases. Germline assignment: CDR1 GTSNPN and CDR2 SVGIG (reference sequence). CDR3 length: 15 amino acids. V lost 6 bases to trimming and J lost 0 bases; unmatched junction nucleotides: 9. The sequenced CDR3 bases are TGTGCCTGTTCACCACCGGACAGGGTGAACACTGAA. Protein: CACSPPDRVNTE. The full CDR3 protein is CACSPPDRVNTEAFF.

A note on this clone: The CDR3 is cut off 3 residues early in the read; its end comes from the germline J gene. The chain couples TRBV6-4 to TRBJ2-1, with 12 bases aligning to TRBD2. V was clipped by 3 bases and J by 4 bases; unmatched bases: 1. Germline CDR1 and CDR2: MRHNA and SNTAGT. There are 15 residues in the CDR3. This chain's CDR3 is CASSEGLAGYNEQFF. CDR3 DNA (partial): TGTGCCAGCAGTGAAGGACTAGCGGGGTACAATGAG.

This clone is identified as medium-sized (0.01 to 0.1%) from frequency. The CDR3 is cut off 3 residues early in the read; its end comes from the germline J gene. The chain employs TRBV6-2 or TRBV6-3 and TRBJ2-3; D is unclear. Trimming took 7 bases from V and 5 from J, leaving 16 bases between them. Germline CDR1 and CDR2: MNHEY and SVGEGT. The length of the CDR3 is 14 residues. Partial CDR3 DNA: TGTGCCAGCACCTCCCGGCTAGGTGGAGATACG. It encodes CASTSRLGGDT. The entire CDR3 protein reads CASTSRLGGDTQYF.

Concerning this clone itself: One end of the junction varies from germline; a read error may be responsible. Read sequence stops 3 residues before the CDR3 end, and the germline J gene provides the missing end. This chain joins TRBV4-2 and TRBJ1-2, with 9 bases matching TRBD1. Germline loops: CDR1 LGHNA, CDR2 YNFKEQ. The length of the CDR3 is 14 residues. The CDR3 sequence is CASSPQGQGYGYTF. The sequenced part of the CDR3 DNA is TGCGCCAGCAGCCCACAGGGACAGGGCTATGGC.

Concerning this clone: The missing CDR3 end, 3 residues past where the read stops, is filled in from the germline J gene. This chain joins TRBV5-1 and TRBJ2-5; TRBD2 matches 11 bases. V was clipped by 0 bases and J by 5 bases; unmatched bases: 6. Germline assignment: CDR1 SGHRS and CDR2 YFSETQ. The CDR3 totals 16 residues. The CDR3 bases that were read are TGCGCCAGCAGCTTGGGCACTAGCGGGAGAGGTGAGACC. This codes for CASSLGTSGRGET. The full CDR3 protein is CASSLGTSGRGETQYF.

Turning to this clone: Coverage ceases 3 residues before the CDR3 finishes, and the germline J gene fills in the end. The J gene is TRBJ2-3, the V gene TRBV7-9, with a tentative D call TRBD2 (5 bases). This CDR3 comprises 14 residues. Germline CDR1 SEHNR, CDR2 FQNEAQ (reference sequence). This chain's CDR3 is CASSLGAGFETQYF. The covered CDR3 bases are TGTGCCAGCAGCTTAGGTGCGGGTTTCGAGACG. The full variable domain, completed using reference TRBV7-9 and TRBJ2-3, is DTGVSQNPRHKITKRGQNVTFRCDPISEHNRLYWYRQTLGQGPEFLTYFQNEAQLEKSRLLSDRFSAERPKGSFSTLEIQRTEQGDSAMYLCASSLGAGFETQYFGPGTRLTVL.

The sequenced CDR3 bases are TGTGCCAGCAGCTCCAGGGACTGGAACAATGAG. Amino acid sequence: CASSSRDWNNE. The full CDR3 protein is CASSSRDWNNEQFF. V gene TRBV7-2 combines with J gene TRBJ2-1, with a tentative D call TRBD2 (6 bases). The CDR3 end lies 3 residues beyond the end of the read and is filled in from the germline J gene. CDR3 length: 14 amino acids. Trimming removed 4 bases from V and 5 bases from J, with 12 bases in between. CDR1 is SGHTA, CDR2 FQGNSA, per germline.

A word on this clone: Read coverage stops 3 residues before the CDR3 terminus; the germline J gene supplies the remainder. The V gene is TRBV19, the J gene TRBJ2-3, with 12 nucleotides matching TRBD1. Germline CDR1 reads LNHDA; CDR2 reads SQIVND (reference sequence). There are 15 residues in the CDR3. The sequenced CDR3 bases are TGTGCCAGTAGTGGGACAGGGGGCCCCAATCAGCCG. Its translation: CASSGTGGPNQP. The CDR3 in full is CASSGTGGPNQPQYF.

Concerning this clone: The CDR3 end is not reached by the read, which stops 3 residues before it; the germline J gene fills it in. The chain is built from TRBV19 and TRBJ2-7; 8 bases are a match to TRBD2. Germline CDR1 and CDR2: LNHDA and SQIVND (reference sequence). The CDR3 is 14 residues long. V gave up 2 bases and J gave up 3 bases; unmatched junction bases: 3. The CDR3 bases that were read are TGTGCCAGTAGTATATTTGGGACTAGCTACGAG. Translated: CASSIFGTSYE. The full CDR3 sequence reads CASSIFGTSYEQYF. The whole variable domain, remainder taken from reference TRBV19 and TRBJ2-7, is DGGITQSPKYLFRKEGQNVTLSCEQNLNHDAMYWYRQDPGQGLRLIYYSQIVNDFQKGDIAEGYSVSREKKESFPLTVTSAQKNPTAFYLCASSIFGTSYEQYFGPGTRLTVT.

Note on this clone: The CDR3 end lies 3 residues beyond the end of the read and is filled in from the germline J gene. The V gene is TRBV19, the J gene TRBJ2-1; 8 bases align to TRBD1. The germline V gene encodes CDR1 LNHDA and CDR2 SQIVND (reference sequence). J was trimmed by 4 bases and V by 1 base; bases with no gene match: 3. There are 15 residues in the CDR3. The part of the CDR3 DNA that was read is TGTGCCAGTAGTATAGGGACAGGGACTTACAATGAG. This translates into CASSIGTGTYNE. The full CDR3 is CASSIGTGTYNEQFF.

In the case of this clone: The read gets to within 3 residues of the CDR3 end, and the germline J gene fills in the rest. V and J are TRBV19 and TRBJ1-2; 9 bases are shared with TRBD1. This CDR3 has 14 residues. CDR1 is LNHDA, CDR2 SQIVND, per germline (reference sequence). This CDR3 reads CASSNGTGSGHYTF. Incomplete CDR3 DNA: TGTGCCAGTAGCAACGGGACAGGGAGTGGTCAC.

Points on this clone: Compared with germline, one end of the junction differs, possibly owing to a read error. The read is 3 residues too short to cover the CDR3 end, so that end is filled in from the germline J gene. This chain uses TRBV4-2 with TRBJ2-2, with D possibly matching TRBD1 (5 bases). CDR1 and CDR2 from the germline V gene are LGHNA and YNFKEQ. The CDR3 is 18 amino acids. CDR3 protein: CASSQDLAAGSANEKLFF. The CDR3 bases that were read are TGCGCCAGCAGCCAAGATTTGGCGGCAGGGTCAGCTAATGAAAAG.

With regard to this clone: The CDR3 goes on 3 residues after the read ends, and that part is filled in from the germline J gene. This rearrangement joins TRBV19 to TRBJ1-2; D might be TRBD1 (5 bases). The germline V gene has CDR1 LNHDA and CDR2 SQIVND (reference sequence). The CDR3 loop spans 14 amino acids. V dropped 10 bases and J dropped 4 bases, with 19 bases sitting between them. CDR3 region: CATLPGGSIYGYTF. CDR3 bases read: TGTGCCACCCTACCTGGGGGGAGTATCTATGGC.

As to this clone: Read coverage stops 3 residues before the CDR3 terminus; the germline J gene supplies the remainder. V usage is TRBV6-2 or TRBV6-3 and J usage is TRBJ2-2; no firm D call. The CDR3 consists of 14 residues. Trimming removed 0 bases from V and 2 bases from J, with 4 bases in between. Germline V gives CDR1 MNHEY, CDR2 SVGEGT. The chain's CDR3 is CASSYSHNTGELFF. CDR3 DNA, as far as it was read: TGTGCCAGCAGTTACTCACACAACACCGGGGAG.